The 8 T cell receptor beta chains given below trace back to one sample, sequenced in a study of siplizumab effects on memory and regulatory T cells. The table came from immunoSEQ multiplex PCR; TCRdb's copy has only in-frame clones and leaves some out. Among approximately 9,500 clones listed, around 40% were seen once. The antigens of these receptors remain unknown. The authors kept the mixed lymphocyte reaction cells in coculture at 37°C for over five days. Material for sequencing was CFSE-low (dividing) CD8+ T cells sorted from an allogeneic mixed lymphocyte reaction. The receptors were gathered from a human donor in good health; the cells came from an allogeneic mixed lymphocyte reaction.

By share of the sample, this clone is medium-sized. The chain has TRBV23-1 and TRBJ2-5; D unresolved. TRBV23-1 has ORF status, its function being uncertain. With 3 bases removed from V and 3 bases from J, the gap between germline ends came to 14 bases. The CDR3 contains 15 residues. The chain's CDR3 is CASSHPIAAEETQYF. CDR3 sequence (DNA): TGCGCCAGCAGTCACCCTATTGCGGCAGAAGAGACCCAGTACTTC.

The chain has TRBV4-1 and TRBJ1-1, with 9 bases matching TRBD1. CDR1 is MGHRA, CDR2 YSYEKL, per germline. Trimming removed 7 bases from V and 11 bases from J; junction bases left unmatched: 8. The CDR3 has 12 residues. CDR3 loop: CASTQGQGQAFF. CDR3 coding DNA: TGCGCCAGCACCCAGGGACAGGGTCAGGCTTTCTTT.

The V call is TRBV29-1, the J call TRBJ2-7, with D maybe TRBD1 (6 bases). The CDR3 is 14 amino acids. Germline V CDR1 and CDR2: SQVTM, ANQGSEA. V lost 5 bases, J lost 7 bases, and 21 bases lay in between. The CDR3 sequence: CSVTETGPLGEQYF. In nucleotides, the CDR3 is TGCAGCGTTACTGAGACAGGTCCTTTGGGTGAGCAGTACTTC.

The J gene is TRBJ2-2, the V gene TRBV11-2, with D hard to call. Deletions cut 4 bases from V and 2 bases from J, with 11 bases between. The CDR3 runs to 15 residues. Germline V gene lookup returns CDR1 SGHAT and CDR2 FQNNGV. This CDR3 is CASSSKAPNTGELFF. The CDR3 DNA is TGTGCCAGCAGCTCTAAGGCTCCCAACACCGGGGAGCTGTTTTTT.

By share, this clone ranks as medium-sized. The V and J genes are TRBV7-9 and TRBJ2-3; D unresolved. This CDR3 is built from 15 residues. Trimming removed 0 bases from V and 4 bases from J, with 11 bases in between. CDR1 is SEHNR and CDR2 is FQNEAQ in the germline V gene (reference sequence). CDR3 residues: CASSLALPIADTQYF. The CDR3, as DNA: TGTGCCAGCAGCTTAGCGCTTCCCATCGCAGATACGCAGTATTTT.

The CDR3 protein is CASSGPNRGEWEQYF. The CDR3, as DNA: TGTGCCAGCAGCGGGCCTAACAGGGGCGAATGGGAGCAGTACTTC. V and J are TRBV2 and TRBJ2-7; TRBD1 matches at 7 bases. V was pared by 6 bases and J by 7 bases, with 15 bases of the junction left unmatched. Germline V gene data show CDR1 as SNHLY and CDR2 as FYNNEI. This CDR3 has 15 amino acids.

The chain joins TRBV6-1 to TRBJ1-4, with 7 bases aligning to TRBD1. Losses at the gene ends were 6 bases for V and 7 bases for J; bases not matched to a gene: 11. Germline CDR1 reads MNHNS; CDR2 reads SASEGT. The CDR3 runs 15 residues. The DNA of the CDR3 is TGTGCCAGCAGACCCCACAGGGGCCTGATTGAAAAACTGTTTTTT. It translates to CASRPHRGLIEKLFF.

The chain couples TRBV6-9 to TRBJ2-1, with 8 bases that match TRBD2. The CDR3 is 13 amino acids. V dropped 4 bases and J dropped 10; count of bases not matched to a gene: 6. Looked up from germline, CDR1 is MNHGY and CDR2 is SVAAGI. The CDR3 bases are TGTGCCAGCAGTTGGGGCGGGGGGTACGAGCAGTTCTTC. It codes for CASSWGGGYEQFF.